This T cell receptor beta chain was sequenced for a study of neurological immune-mediated disorders. This clonotype was observed at least ten times. Germline CDR1 reads DFQATT; CDR2 reads SNEGSKA (reference sequence). V was pared by 1 base and J by 6 bases, with 19 bases between. There are 15 residues in the CDR3. 5'RACE with 10-nucleotide random UMIs produced the cDNA. TCRdb reprocessed the 5' RACE reads via MiXCR and lists one record per CDR3 protein. Of about 65,000 distinct CDR3 sequences in the sample, approximately 4.2% were seen once. Sequences were obtained from PBMCs. The receptor was isolated from a man aged 50 to 60 with multiple sclerosis. The chain is built from TRBV20-1 and TRBJ2-7; D possibly corresponds to TRBD2 (6 bases). The CDR3 loop is CSARGLGGGGAEQYV. The CDR3 DNA reads as TGCAGTGCTAGAGGCCTTGGCGGAGGAGGGGCCGAGCAGTACGTC.